This TCR beta chain was sequenced for a study of regulatory T cells in long-lasting Graves disease. Background on the study: Less than 3 months of antithyroid drugs had been taken by newly diagnosed Graves' patients.

Stated time point: newly diagnosed GD, antithyroid drugs for less than 3 months. Extracted PBMC RNA gave rise to the TCR library. V was clipped by 1 base and J by 6 bases, with 7 bases between them. The CDR3 has 12 residues. The germline gives CDR1 SEHNR, CDR2 FQNEAQ (reference sequence). TCR beta libraries were built with iRepertoire HTBI primers and Arm-PCR of CDR3 regions. One entry per CDR3 protein results from TCRdb running MiXCR on the multiplex PCR reads. Altogether approximately 350,000 distinct CDR3 sequences are present, over 15% being singletons, with the ten largest covering roughly 27%. This clonotype showed up many times. These data were also filed under a second study, of T cells in Graves' hyperthyroidism and ophthalmopathy. That work states: The study defined stable Graves' hyperthyroidism as no ophthalmopathy progression within 18 months.

This receptor was identified in a man in his forties with Graves disease. The material was peripheral blood mononuclear cells (PBMCs), obtained at new diagnosis, from a patient treated with antithyroid drugs. V is TRBV7-9 and J is TRBJ2-7; D unresolved. The CDR3 loop is CASSLGVGEQYF. The CDR3 nucleotides are TGTGCCAGCAGCTTAGGGGTGGGCGAGCAGTACTTC.